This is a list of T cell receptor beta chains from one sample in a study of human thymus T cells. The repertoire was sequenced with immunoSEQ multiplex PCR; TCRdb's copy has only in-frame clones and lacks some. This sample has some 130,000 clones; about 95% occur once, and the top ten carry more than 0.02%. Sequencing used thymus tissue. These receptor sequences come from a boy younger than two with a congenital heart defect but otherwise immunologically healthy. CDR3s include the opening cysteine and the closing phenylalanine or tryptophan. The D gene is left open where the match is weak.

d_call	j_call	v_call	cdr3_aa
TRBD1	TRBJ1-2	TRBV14	CASSPGQGENGYTF
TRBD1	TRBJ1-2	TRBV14	CASSSHVLQGGGGYTF
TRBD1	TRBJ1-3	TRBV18	CASSPPEDRARILTGNTIYF
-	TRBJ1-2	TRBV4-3	CASSRHRRLNYGYTF
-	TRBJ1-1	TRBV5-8	CASSLTRGTEAFF
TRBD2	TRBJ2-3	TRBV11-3	CASGLAEKDTQYF
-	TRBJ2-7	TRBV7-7	CASTYEQYF
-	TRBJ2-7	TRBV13	CASSSWTDIYEQYF
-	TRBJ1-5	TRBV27	CASSLRQGSPQHF
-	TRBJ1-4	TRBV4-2	CASSQAGRANEKLFF
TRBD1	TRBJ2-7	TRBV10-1	CASRLLGQGLYEQYF
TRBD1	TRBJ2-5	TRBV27	CASSFLSGGMGETQYF
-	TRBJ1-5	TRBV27	CASRERLANQPQHF
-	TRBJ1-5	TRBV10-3	CAISESDTAQHF
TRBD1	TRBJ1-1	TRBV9	CASSAFPGQGVEDTEAFF
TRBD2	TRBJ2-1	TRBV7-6	CASSSRTGTSGGRSYNEQFF
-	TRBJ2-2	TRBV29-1	CSATGYNTGELFF
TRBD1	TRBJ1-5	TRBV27	CASSLRGTGGQPQHF
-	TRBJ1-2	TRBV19	CASSIDEGRTNYGYTF
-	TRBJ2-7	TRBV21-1	CASSRTGPSYEQYF
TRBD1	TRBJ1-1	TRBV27	CASSHGTGPDLNTEAFF
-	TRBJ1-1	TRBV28	CASGRDPEAFF
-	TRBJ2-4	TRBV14	CASSLREGENIQYF
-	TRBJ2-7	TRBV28	CASSPSYHSMTVSSYEQYF
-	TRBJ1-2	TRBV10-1	CASLFKPNYGYTF
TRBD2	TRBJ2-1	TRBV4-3	CASSLGILAGVSSYNEQFF
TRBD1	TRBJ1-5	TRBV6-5	CASSSGQGGNQPQHF
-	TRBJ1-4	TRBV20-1	CSARNREKLFF
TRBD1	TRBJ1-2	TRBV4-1	CASSQGDRVVGEGYTF
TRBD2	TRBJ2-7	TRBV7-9	CASSSTVGLAVSYEQYF
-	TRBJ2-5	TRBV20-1	CSAREGETQYF